The 25 T cell receptor beta chains in this list originate from one sample, sequenced in a study of blood T cell repertoires in COVID-19. Produced via immunoSEQ multiplex PCR; TCRdb's table is partial and in-frame only. This table holds 200,000 to 250,000 clones, roughly 87% found once. The sample comprised PBMCs or T cells enriched from blood (not recorded which). The origin of the receptors is a man between 25 and 39 years old who had recovered from COVID-19.

The CDR3 sequence: CASSRGQKAYEQYF. In DNA form, the CDR3 reads TGTGCCAGCAGCCGGGGACAGAAGGCCTACGAGCAGTACTTC. This rearrangement joins TRBV14 to TRBJ2-7, with 7 bases aligning to TRBD1. V lost 4 bases, J lost 2 bases, and 5 bases stayed unmatched. This CDR3 contains 14 residues. CDR1 and CDR2 (germline): SGHDN, FVKESK.

The V gene is TRBV27, the J gene TRBJ2-2, with a tentative D call TRBD2 (5 bases). Trimming took 7 bases from V and 5 from J, leaving 8 bases between them. The CDR3 covers 12 residues. The germline CDR1 and CDR2 sequences are MNHEY and SMNVEV (reference sequence). The chain's CDR3 is CASIGGTGELFF. As DNA, the CDR3 is TGTGCCAGCATCGGCGGGACCGGGGAGCTGTTTTTT.

This sequence joins TRBV6-2 or TRBV6-3 and TRBJ1-5; D is possibly TRBD1 (6 bases). The CDR3 is 17 amino acids. Between the trimmed V and J ends, which lost 8 bases and 5 bases, there was a span of 25 bases. CDR1 MNHEY and CDR2 SVGEGT come from the germline V gene. CDR3 sequence reads: CASCLRTATGQDQPQHF. The CDR3 bases are TGTGCCAGCTGCCTTCGGACTGCAACAGGGCAAGATCAGCCCCAGCATTTT.

The gene calls are TRBV28 and TRBJ2-5; TRBD1 aligns across 7 bases. This CDR3 spans 14 amino acids. With V trimmed by 6 bases and J by 2 bases, 6 bases remained unmatched. The germline V gene has CDR1 MDHEN and CDR2 SYDVKM. The DNA of the CDR3 is TGTGCCAGCAGCACCGGGACAGAACAAGAGACCCAGTACTTC. It encodes CASSTGTEQETQYF.

This clone was seen ten or more times. The gene calls are TRBV3-1 (or the pseudogene TRBV3-2) and TRBJ2-5; 9 bases fit TRBD2. Unmatched junction bases numbered 9, after V lost 0 bases and J lost 7 bases. The germline V gene encodes CDR1 LGHDT and CDR2 YNNKEL (reference sequence). CDR3 size: 16 residues. The CDR3 loop reads CASSQDSSGIGATQYF. The CDR3 coding sequence is TGTGCCAGCAGCCAAGACTCTAGCGGGATAGGTGCGACCCAGTACTTC.

The gene calls are TRBV23-1 and TRBJ1-6, with 8 bases lining up with TRBD1. TRBV23-1 is classed as an ORF, of uncertain function. J gave up 6 bases and V 6 bases, and 7 bases lay outside the gene matches. This CDR3 contains 15 residues. The CDR3 reads CASRDRVFCNSPLHF. CDR3 in DNA: TGCGCCAGCAGGGACAGGGTGTTTTGTAATTCACCCCTCCACTTT.

The chain combines TRBV4-1 with TRBJ2-7; a possible D gene is TRBD2 (6 bases). Between the trimmed V and J ends, which lost 3 bases and 2 bases, there was a span of 14 bases. The V gene's germline CDR1 is MGHRA and CDR2 YSYEKL. The CDR3 contains 15 residues. CDR3 sequence reads: CASSHMAGQTYEQYF. DNA of the CDR3: TGCGCCAGCAGCCATATGGCGGGGCAAACCTACGAGCAGTACTTC.

CDR3 residues: CASSLDRRGNTGELFF. The CDR3, as DNA: TGTGCCAGCAGCTTAGATCGGCGGGGGAACACCGGGGAGCTGTTTTTT. V usage is TRBV11-2 and J usage is TRBJ2-2; a possible D gene is TRBD2 (6 bases). With 0 bases removed from V and 1 base from J, the gap between germline ends came to 9 bases. Germline CDR1 reads SGHAT; CDR2 reads FQNNGV. The CDR3 runs 16 residues.

V gene TRBV7-2 combines with J gene TRBJ2-1; D perhaps matches TRBD2 (5 bases). Germline V gene sequence: CDR1 SGHTA, CDR2 FQGNSA. This CDR3 spans 15 amino acids. The V end lost 8 bases, the J end lost 0 bases, and 14 bases lay between the germline ends. DNA of the CDR3: TGTGCCAGCTGCCTGTGGGAGAGCTCCTACAATGAGCAGTTCTTC. Its translation: CASCLWESSYNEQFF.

This clone was counted a single time. The chain has TRBV12-3 or TRBV12-4 and TRBJ2-7, with TRBD1 identical over 7 bases. The CDR3 runs 12 residues. With V trimmed by 5 bases and J by 5 bases, 3 bases remained unmatched. The CDR3 is CASSEGAHEQYF. Here the CDR3 DNA reads TGTGCCAGCAGTGAGGGGGCTCACGAGCAGTACTTC.

V is TRBV18 and J is TRBJ2-1; a weak D match, TRBD2 (6 bases). Germline V CDR1 and CDR2: KGHSH, LQKENI. The V and J ends lost 6 bases and 10 bases respectively, with 22 bases between them. The CDR3 loop spans 15 amino acids. CDR3 nucleotide sequence: TGTGCCAGCTCGGCTGCGGGACCGAAGGAGATAGAGCAGTTCTTC. Protein product: CASSAAGPKEIEQFF.

V is TRBV27 and J is TRBJ1-1, with unresolved D. The V end lost 6 bases, the J end lost 4 bases, and 6 bases lay between the germline ends. The CDR3 runs to 11 residues. Germline V gene lookup returns CDR1 MNHEY and CDR2 SMNVEV (reference sequence). CDR3 nucleotide sequence: TGTGCCAGCAGAGTCGGCACTGAAGCTTTCTTT. This encodes CASRVGTEAFF.

The chain links TRBV7-9 to TRBJ1-2, with D perhaps matching TRBD1 (6 bases). With 5 bases removed from V and 8 bases from J, the gap between germline ends came to 21 bases. Germline values: CDR1 SEHNR, CDR2 FQNEAQ (reference sequence). The CDR3 length is 15 residues. The CDR3 coding sequence is TGTGCCAGCAGCGATCCCAAGGGGGGGCTGGAGGGCTACACCTTC. Protein product: CASSDPKGGLEGYTF.

The rearrangement uses TRBV4-1 and TRBJ2-7; D is possibly TRBD2 (6 bases). The CDR3 runs 17 residues. Germline assignment: CDR1 MGHRA and CDR2 YSYEKL. V was clipped by 1 base and J by 3 bases, with 19 bases between them. This CDR3 reads CASSQGGWRDGDYEQYF. CDR3 DNA: TGCGCCAGCAGCCAAGGAGGGTGGCGGGACGGGGACTACGAGCAGTACTTC.

The rearrangement uses TRBV4-3 and TRBJ2-1; D is unclear. The CDR3 length is 15 residues. Deletions cut 0 bases from V and 2 bases from J, with 8 bases between. Germline V gene data show CDR1 as LGHNA and CDR2 as YSLEER. The CDR3 DNA sequence: TGCGCCAGCAGCCAAGAGGCTGTGGCCTACAATGAGCAGTTCTTC. Amino acids: CASSQEAVAYNEQFF.

V and J are TRBV5-5 and TRBJ1-5, with D possibly matching TRBD1 (6 bases). The ends were cut back, 1 base at V and 4 bases at J, with 15 bases in the middle. The germline CDR1 and CDR2 sequences are SGHKS and YYEKEE (reference sequence). The CDR3 consists of 16 residues. The CDR3 DNA reads TGTGCCAGCAGCTTGTATGTGGGGGCCTTAAATCAGCCCCAGCATTTT. It codes for CASSLYVGALNQPQHF.

For this clone: At the DNA level, this CDR3 is encoded by other sequences in the same sample as well. The gene calls are TRBV12-5 and TRBJ2-7, with 7 bases lining up with TRBD1. J gave up 2 bases and V 1 base, and 2 bases lay outside the gene matches. In germline, CDR1 is LGHNT, CDR2 FRNRAP. The CDR3 totals 14 residues. As DNA, the CDR3 is TGTGCTAGTGGTTTGGGGACAGGTCCCTACGAGCAGTACTTC. Translated: CASGLGTGPYEQYF.

The chain carries TRBV7-9 and TRBJ2-3; no reliable D call. Per germline, CDR1 SEHNR and CDR2 FQNEAQ (reference sequence). This CDR3 contains 13 residues. Trimming pared 5 bases from V and 6 bases from J, leaving 12 bases between. The CDR3 sequence: CASSLSLGDTQYF. The CDR3 bases are TGTGCCAGCAGCCTATCTCTAGGCGATACGCAGTATTTT.

This clone is a singleton in its sample. This sequence joins TRBV28 and TRBJ1-5, with TRBD1 identical over 9 bases. This CDR3 contains 16 residues. The trim removed 5 bases at V and 6 bases at J, leaving 11 bases unmatched. The germline CDR1 and CDR2 sequences are MDHEN and SYDVKM. The CDR3 spells CASSVSKTGGGQPQHF. CDR3 in DNA: TGTGCCAGCAGTGTTTCGAAGACAGGGGGAGGTCAGCCCCAGCATTTT.

This chain connects TRBV9 to TRBJ1-2; D unresolved. Germline CDR1 reads SGDLS; CDR2 reads YYNGEE. There are 10 residues in the CDR3. V dropped 3 bases and J dropped 7 bases, with 4 bases sitting between them. CDR3 sequence (DNA): TGTGCCAGCAGCGGTCTTGGCTACACCTTC. Translated: CASSGLGYTF. The whole variable domain, filled in from reference TRBV9 and TRBJ1-2, reads DSGVTQTPKHLITATGQRVTLRCSPRSGDLSVYWYQQSLDQGLQFLIQYYNGEERAKGNILERFSAQQFPDLHSELNLSSLELGDSALYFCASSGLGYTFGSGTRLTVV.

This clone was picked up one time. The chain couples TRBV27 to TRBJ2-7; D call uncertain. The CDR3 sequence is 13 residues long. The germline V gene has CDR1 MNHEY and CDR2 SMNVEV (reference sequence). The ends were cut back, 4 bases at V and 9 bases at J, with 16 bases in the middle. The CDR3 nucleotides are TGTGCCAGCAGTTCTACCCCCCCTACGGGGCAGTACTTC. Protein: CASSSTPPTGQYF.

The chain combines TRBV27 with TRBJ2-2; TRBD2 matches 8 bases. The V gene end was trimmed by 5 bases and the J gene end by 0 bases; junction bases not matched to a gene: 5. Looked up from germline, CDR1 is MNHEY and CDR2 is SMNVEV (reference sequence). This CDR3 contains 16 residues. The CDR3 reads CASSPLAVANTGELFF. As DNA, the CDR3 is TGTGCCAGCAGTCCACTAGCGGTAGCGAACACCGGGGAGCTGTTTTTT.

The rearrangement joins TRBV5-5 to TRBJ2-7; tentative D call: TRBD2 (6 bases). Germline lookup yields CDR1 SGHKS and CDR2 YYEKEE (reference sequence). V was pared by 4 bases and J by 3 bases, with 17 bases between. The CDR3 sequence is 15 residues long. In DNA, the CDR3 is TGTGCCAGCAGCCAACACCCGGGGGATAACTACGAGCAGTACTTC. This gives the protein CASSQHPGDNYEQYF.

V is TRBV25-1 and J is TRBJ2-3; D may be TRBD2 (5 bases). This CDR3 has 14 amino acids. V lost 5 bases and J 0 bases, leaving 9 bases between the germline ends. Germline-derived CDR1 and CDR2 are MGHDK and SYGVNS. The CDR3 loop is CASSPPGSTDTQYF. In DNA form, the CDR3 reads TGTGCCAGCAGTCCCCCGGGGAGCACAGATACGCAGTATTTT.

The V gene is TRBV4-1, the J gene TRBJ1-2; 8 bases are a match to TRBD1. CDR3 length equals 14 residues. Trimming at V came to 5 bases and at J to 2 bases, leaving 4 bases not matched to a gene. Per germline, CDR1 MGHRA and CDR2 YSYEKL. DNA for the CDR3: TGCGCCAGCAGCAGTTACAGGGGGAACTATGGCTACACCTTC. It encodes CASSSYRGNYGYTF.